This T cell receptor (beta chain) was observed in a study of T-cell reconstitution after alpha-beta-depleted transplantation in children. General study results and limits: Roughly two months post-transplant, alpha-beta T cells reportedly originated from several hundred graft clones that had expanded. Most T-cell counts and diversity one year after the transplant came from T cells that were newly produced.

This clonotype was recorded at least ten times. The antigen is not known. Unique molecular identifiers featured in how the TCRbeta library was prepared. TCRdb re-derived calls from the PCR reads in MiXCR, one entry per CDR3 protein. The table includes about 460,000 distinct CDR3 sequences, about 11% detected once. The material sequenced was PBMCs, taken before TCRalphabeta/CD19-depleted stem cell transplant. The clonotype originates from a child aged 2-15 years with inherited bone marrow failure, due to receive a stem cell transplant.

The CDR3 spells CSASGTDYPELFF. CDR3 coding DNA: TGCAGTGCAAGTGGGACCGACTACCCGGAGCTGTTTTTT. The rearrangement links TRBV20-1 to TRBJ2-2; D is possibly TRBD1 or TRBD2 (5 bases each). The CDR3 extends over 13 amino acids. The V end was cut by 6 bases, the J end by 10 bases, with 18 bases between. Germline CDR1 is DFQATT and CDR2 is SNEGSKA (reference sequence).